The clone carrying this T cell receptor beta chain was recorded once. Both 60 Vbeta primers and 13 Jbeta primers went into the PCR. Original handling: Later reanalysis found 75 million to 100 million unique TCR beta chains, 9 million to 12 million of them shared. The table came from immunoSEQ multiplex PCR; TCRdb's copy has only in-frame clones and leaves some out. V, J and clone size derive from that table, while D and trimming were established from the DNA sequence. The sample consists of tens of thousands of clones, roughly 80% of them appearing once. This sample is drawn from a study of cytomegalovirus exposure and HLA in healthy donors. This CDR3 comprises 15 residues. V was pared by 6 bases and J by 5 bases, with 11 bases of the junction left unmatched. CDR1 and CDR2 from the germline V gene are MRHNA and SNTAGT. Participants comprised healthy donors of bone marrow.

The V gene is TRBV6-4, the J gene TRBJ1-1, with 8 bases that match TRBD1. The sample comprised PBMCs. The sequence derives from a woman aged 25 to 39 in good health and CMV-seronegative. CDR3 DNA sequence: TGTGCCAGCAGCATTGACCGGGACAGGAGAACTGAAGCTTTCTTT. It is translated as CASSIDRDRRTEAFF.